This record covers a single TCR beta chain. The data stem from a study of PD-L1 blockade in urothelial cancer. At the level of the study: Investigators checked blood 3 weeks (second dose) and 6 weeks after treatment start.

Assay: immunoSEQ multiplex PCR; the TCRdb copy retains only in-frame clones and omits some. The table includes about 48,000 clones, roughly 80% detected once. Specified time point: peripheral blood 6 weeks after treatment start. The V and J ends lost 7 bases and 2 bases, in that order; junction bases with no gene match: 7. This CDR3 is built from 15 residues. CDR1 is MNHEY, CDR2 SMNVEV, per germline (reference sequence). Sequenced material: PBMCs, taken around atezolizumab (anti-PD-L1) treatment. The clonotype was recovered from a man between 65 and 85 years old with urothelial cancer. The V gene is TRBV27, the J gene TRBJ2-1; TRBD2 matches at 8 bases. The DNA of the CDR3 is TGTGCCAGCACCCTCGAAGCGGGAGCCTACAATGAGCAGTTCTTC. Translated, it gives CASTLEAGAYNEQFF.